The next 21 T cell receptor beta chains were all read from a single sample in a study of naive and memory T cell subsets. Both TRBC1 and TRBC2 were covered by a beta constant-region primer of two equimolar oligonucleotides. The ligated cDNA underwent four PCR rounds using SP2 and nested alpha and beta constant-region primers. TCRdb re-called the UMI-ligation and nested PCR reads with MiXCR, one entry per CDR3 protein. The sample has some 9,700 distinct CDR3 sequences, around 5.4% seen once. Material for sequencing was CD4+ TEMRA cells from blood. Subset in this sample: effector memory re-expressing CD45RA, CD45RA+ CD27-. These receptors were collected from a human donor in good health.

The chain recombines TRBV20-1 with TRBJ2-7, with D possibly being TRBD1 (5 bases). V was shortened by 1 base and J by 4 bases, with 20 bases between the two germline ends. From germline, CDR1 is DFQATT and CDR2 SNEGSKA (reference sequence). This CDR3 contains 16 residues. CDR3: CSARGRRQGNPYEQYF. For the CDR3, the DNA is TGCAGTGCTAGAGGTAGGCGCCAGGGAAACCCATACGAGCAGTACTTC.

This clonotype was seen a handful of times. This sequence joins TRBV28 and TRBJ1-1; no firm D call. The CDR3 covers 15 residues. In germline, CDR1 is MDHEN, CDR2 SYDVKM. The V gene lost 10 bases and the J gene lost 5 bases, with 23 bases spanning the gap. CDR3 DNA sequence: TGTGCCATCATTCCCGGGTCTACTTACGGGACTGAAGCTTTCTTT. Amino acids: CAIIPGSTYGTEAFF. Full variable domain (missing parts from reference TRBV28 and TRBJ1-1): DVKVTQSSRYLVKRTGEKVFLECVQDMDHENMFWYRQDPGLGLRLIYFSYDVKMKEKGDIPEGYSVSREKKERFSLILESASTNQTSMYLCAIIPGSTYGTEAFFGQGTRLTVV.

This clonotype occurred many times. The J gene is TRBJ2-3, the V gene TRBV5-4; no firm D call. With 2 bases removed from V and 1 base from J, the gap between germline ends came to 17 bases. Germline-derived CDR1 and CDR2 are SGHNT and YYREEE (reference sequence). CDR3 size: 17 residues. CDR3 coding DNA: TGTGCCAGCAGCTTAGCACCCCAAGGGAAGGGCACAGATACGCAGTATTTT. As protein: CASSLAPQGKGTDTQYF.

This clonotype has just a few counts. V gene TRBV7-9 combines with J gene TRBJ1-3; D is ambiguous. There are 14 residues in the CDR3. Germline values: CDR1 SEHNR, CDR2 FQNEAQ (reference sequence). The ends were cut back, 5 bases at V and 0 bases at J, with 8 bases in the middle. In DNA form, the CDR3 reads TGTGCCAGCAGCCCAGAACACTCTGGAAACACCATATATTTT. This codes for CASSPEHSGNTIYF.

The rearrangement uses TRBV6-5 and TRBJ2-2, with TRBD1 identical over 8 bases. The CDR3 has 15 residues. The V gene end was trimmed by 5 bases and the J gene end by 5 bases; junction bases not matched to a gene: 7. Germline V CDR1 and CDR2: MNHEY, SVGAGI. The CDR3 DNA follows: TGTGCCAGCAGTGACGACAGGGGCGCTACCGGGGAGCTGTTTTTT. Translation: CASSDDRGATGELFF.

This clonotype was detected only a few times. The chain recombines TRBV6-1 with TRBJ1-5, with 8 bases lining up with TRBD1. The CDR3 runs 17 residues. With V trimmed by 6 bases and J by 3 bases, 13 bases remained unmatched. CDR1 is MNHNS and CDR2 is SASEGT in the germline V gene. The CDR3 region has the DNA TGTGCCAGCAGAGACACAGGGGGATCGGCGTCCAATCAGCCCCAGCATTTT. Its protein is CASRDTGGSASNQPQHF.

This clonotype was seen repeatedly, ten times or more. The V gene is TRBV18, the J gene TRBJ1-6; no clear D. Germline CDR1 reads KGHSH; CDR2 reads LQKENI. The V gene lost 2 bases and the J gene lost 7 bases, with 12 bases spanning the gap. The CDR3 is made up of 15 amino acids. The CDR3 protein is CASSPRQAENSPLHF. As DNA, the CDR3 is TGTGCCAGCTCACCAAGGCAGGCTGAAAATTCACCCCTCCACTTT.

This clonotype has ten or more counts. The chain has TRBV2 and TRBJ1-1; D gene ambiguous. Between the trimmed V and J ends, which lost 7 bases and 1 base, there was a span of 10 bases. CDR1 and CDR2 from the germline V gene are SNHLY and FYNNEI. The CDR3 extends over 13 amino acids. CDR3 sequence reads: CASNGRENTEAFF. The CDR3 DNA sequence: TGTGCCAGCAATGGAAGGGAGAACACTGAAGCTTTCTTT.

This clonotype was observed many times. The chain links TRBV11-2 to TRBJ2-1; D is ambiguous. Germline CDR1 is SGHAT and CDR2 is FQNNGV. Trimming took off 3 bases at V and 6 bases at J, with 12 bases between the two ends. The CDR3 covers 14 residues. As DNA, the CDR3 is TGTGCCAGCAGCTTGGGCCCGCCGCCCAATGAGCAGTTCTTC. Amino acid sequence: CASSLGPPPNEQFF. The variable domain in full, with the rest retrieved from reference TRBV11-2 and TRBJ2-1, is EAGVAQSPRYKIIEKRQSVAFWCNPISGHATLYWYQQILGQGPKLLIQFQNNGVVDDSQLPKDRFSAERLKGVDSTLKIQPAKLEDSAVYLCASSLGPPPNEQFFGPGTRLTVL.

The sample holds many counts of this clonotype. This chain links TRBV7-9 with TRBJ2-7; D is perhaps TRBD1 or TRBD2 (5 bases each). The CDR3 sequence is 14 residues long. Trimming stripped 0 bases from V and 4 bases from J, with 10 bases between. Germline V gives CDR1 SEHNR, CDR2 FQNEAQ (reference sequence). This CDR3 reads CASSLAGWGYEQYF. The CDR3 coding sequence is TGTGCCAGCAGCTTAGCGGGATGGGGGTACGAGCAGTACTTC.

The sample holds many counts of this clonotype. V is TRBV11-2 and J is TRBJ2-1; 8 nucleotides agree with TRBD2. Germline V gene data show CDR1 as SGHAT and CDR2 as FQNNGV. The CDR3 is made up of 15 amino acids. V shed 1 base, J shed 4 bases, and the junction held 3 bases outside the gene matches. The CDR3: CASSLVRGAYNEQFF. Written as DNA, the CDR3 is TGTGCCAGCAGCTTAGTGCGGGGGGCATACAATGAGCAGTTCTTC.

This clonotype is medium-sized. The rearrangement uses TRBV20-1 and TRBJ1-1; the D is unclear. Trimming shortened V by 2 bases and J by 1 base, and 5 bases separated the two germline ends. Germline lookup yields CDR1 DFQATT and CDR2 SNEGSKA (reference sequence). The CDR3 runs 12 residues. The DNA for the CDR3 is TGCAGTGCTAGATCAGGGAACACTGAAGCTTTCTTT. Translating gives CSARSGNTEAFF.

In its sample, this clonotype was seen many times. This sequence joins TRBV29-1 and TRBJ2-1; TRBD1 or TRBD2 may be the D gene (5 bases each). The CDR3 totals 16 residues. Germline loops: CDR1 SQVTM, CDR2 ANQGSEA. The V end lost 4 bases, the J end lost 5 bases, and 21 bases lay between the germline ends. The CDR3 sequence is CSVGAVGTVGDNEQFF. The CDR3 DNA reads TGCAGCGTTGGGGCTGTGGGGACGGTAGGGGACAATGAGCAGTTCTTC.

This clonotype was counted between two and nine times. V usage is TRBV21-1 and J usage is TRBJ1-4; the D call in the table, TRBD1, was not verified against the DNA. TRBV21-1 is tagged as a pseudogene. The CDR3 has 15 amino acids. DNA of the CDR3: TGTGCCAGCAGCAAATATCGGGGCGGAAATGAAAAACTGTTTTTT. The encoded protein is CASSKYRGGNEKLFF.

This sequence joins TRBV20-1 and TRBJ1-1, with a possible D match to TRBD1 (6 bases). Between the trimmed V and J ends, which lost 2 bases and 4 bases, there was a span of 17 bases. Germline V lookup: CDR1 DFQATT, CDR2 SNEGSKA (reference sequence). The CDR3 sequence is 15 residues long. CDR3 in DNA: TGCAGTGCTAGAAAGGCACAGGGCAGGGGCACTGAAGCTTTCTTT. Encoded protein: CSARKAQGRGTEAFF.

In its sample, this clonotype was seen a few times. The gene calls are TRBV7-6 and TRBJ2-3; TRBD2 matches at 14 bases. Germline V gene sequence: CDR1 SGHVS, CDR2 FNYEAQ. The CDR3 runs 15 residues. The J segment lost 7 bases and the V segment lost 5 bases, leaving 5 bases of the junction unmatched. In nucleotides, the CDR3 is TGTGCCAGCAGCACGGGACTAGCGGGAGCCAATACGCAGTATTTT. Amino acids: CASSTGLAGANTQYF.

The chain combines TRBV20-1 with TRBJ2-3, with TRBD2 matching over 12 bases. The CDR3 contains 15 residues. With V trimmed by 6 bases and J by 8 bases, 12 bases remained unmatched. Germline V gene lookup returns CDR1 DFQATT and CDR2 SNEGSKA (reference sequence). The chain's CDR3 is CSAPETSGSRRTQYF. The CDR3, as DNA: TGCAGTGCGCCAGAGACTAGCGGGAGTCGTCGTACGCAGTATTTT.

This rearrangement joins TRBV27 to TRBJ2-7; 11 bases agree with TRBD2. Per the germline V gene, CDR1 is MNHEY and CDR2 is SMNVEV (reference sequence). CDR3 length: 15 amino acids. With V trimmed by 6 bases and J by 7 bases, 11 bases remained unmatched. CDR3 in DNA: TGTGCCAGCAGAAAGTGGACTAGCGGGTTTTTGGAGCAGTACTTC. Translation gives CASRKWTSGFLEQYF.

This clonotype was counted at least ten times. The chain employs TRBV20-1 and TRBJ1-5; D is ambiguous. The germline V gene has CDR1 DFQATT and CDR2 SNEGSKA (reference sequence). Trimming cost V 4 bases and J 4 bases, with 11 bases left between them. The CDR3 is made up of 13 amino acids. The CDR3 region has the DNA TGCAGTGCTACGTTCAGCGGGAATCAGCCCCAGCATTTT. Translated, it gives CSATFSGNQPQHF.

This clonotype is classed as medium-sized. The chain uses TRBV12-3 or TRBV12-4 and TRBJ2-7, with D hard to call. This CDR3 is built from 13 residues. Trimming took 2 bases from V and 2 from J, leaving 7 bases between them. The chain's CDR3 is CASSLKTTYEQYF. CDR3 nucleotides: TGTGCCAGCAGTTTAAAGACAACCTACGAGCAGTACTTC.

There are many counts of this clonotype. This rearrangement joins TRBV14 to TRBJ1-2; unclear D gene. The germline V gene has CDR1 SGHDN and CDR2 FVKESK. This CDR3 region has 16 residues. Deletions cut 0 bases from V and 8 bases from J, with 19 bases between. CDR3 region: CASSQDPAATSIGYTF. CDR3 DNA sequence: TGTGCCAGCAGCCAAGATCCCGCAGCTACTTCAATAGGCTACACCTTC. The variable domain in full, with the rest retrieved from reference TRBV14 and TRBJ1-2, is EAGVTQFPSHSVIEKGQTVTLRCDPISGHDNLYWYRRVMGKEIKFLLHFVKESKQDESGMPNNRFLAERTGGTYSTLKVQPAELEDSGVYFCASSQDPAATSIGYTFGSGTRLTVV.